These 15 T cell receptor beta chains were sequenced from one sample in a study of ipilimumab plus nivolumab after autologous stem cell transplantation. Method: immunoSEQ multiplex PCR; TCRdb's copy keeps in-frame clones and lacks some. The sample records about 9,200 clones, roughly two thirds being singletons. The material sequenced was PBMCs, taken in a trial of ipilimumab plus nivolumab as post-transplant consolidation. Receptor source: a female donor with multiple myeloma.

This clone was counted a few times. V and J are TRBV16 and TRBJ2-1; D ambiguous. The CDR3 contains 14 residues. V lost 3 bases and J 8 bases, leaving 14 bases between the germline ends. CDR1 and CDR2 from the germline V gene are KGHSY and FQNENV. The DNA of the CDR3 is TGTGCCAGCAGCCAGAATGGAAAAGGCGATGAGCAGTTCTTC. Amino acids: CASSQNGKGDEQFF.

This chain connects TRBV25-1 to TRBJ1-1; D is ambiguous. CDR3 length equals 14 residues. V dropped 4 bases and J dropped 4 bases, with 13 bases sitting between them. CDR1 is MGHDK and CDR2 is SYGVNS in the germline V gene. CDR3 nucleotide sequence: TGTGCCAGCAGTGGGTTGGGTGCCGGCACTGAAGCTTTCTTT. Protein: CASSGLGAGTEAFF.

The chain carries TRBV2 and TRBJ2-7; 10 nucleotides align to TRBD1. The CDR3 covers 18 residues. V lost 5 bases and J lost 0; bases outside the gene matches: 13. In germline, CDR1 is SNHLY, CDR2 FYNNEI. The DNA of the CDR3 is TGTGCCAGCAGTATTCCCGGGACAGGGGTAATGAGCTCCTACGAGCAGTACTTC. Protein: CASSIPGTGVMSSYEQYF.

V is TRBV19 and J is TRBJ1-5, with TRBD1 as a possible D gene (5 bases). The CDR3 loop spans 17 amino acids. Trimming removed 5 bases at V and 0 bases at J, with 17 bases between. Germline-derived CDR1 and CDR2 are LNHDA and SQIVND (reference sequence). CDR3 in DNA: TGTGCCAGTAGTCTAATTGGTATGCAGGGTAGCAATCAGCCCCAGCATTTT. Its translation: CASSLIGMQGSNQPQHF. The full variable domain, rest sourced from reference TRBV19 and TRBJ1-5, is DGGITQSPKYLFRKEGQNVTLSCEQNLNHDAMYWYRQDPGQGLRLIYYSQIVNDFQKGDIAEGYSVSREKKESFPLTVTSAQKNPTAFYLCASSLIGMQGSNQPQHFGDGTRLSIL.

V is TRBV20-1 and J is TRBJ2-3; 7 positions match TRBD2. With 0 bases clipped from V and 11 bases from J, the junction kept 2 bases outside the gene matches. Germline loops: CDR1 DFQATT, CDR2 SNEGSKA (reference sequence). The CDR3 length is 11 residues. The CDR3 DNA is TGCAGTGCTAGAGAATCGGGGGGGCAGTATTTT. It codes for CSARESGGQYF.

V is TRBV28 and J is TRBJ2-7; 13 positions match TRBD2. V lost 6 bases and J lost 1; bases outside the gene matches: 3. Per germline, CDR1 MDHEN and CDR2 SYDVKM. This CDR3 spans 15 amino acids. Here the CDR3 DNA reads TGTGCCAGCAGGGAACTAGCGGGAGGGTCCTACGAGCAGTACTTC. Residues: CASRELAGGSYEQYF.

This sequence joins TRBV13 and TRBJ1-2; the D is unclear. The germline V gene has CDR1 PRHDT and CDR2 FYEKMQ (reference sequence). This CDR3 is 18 amino acids long. The V gene lost 4 bases and the J gene lost 6 bases, with 27 bases spanning the gap. The DNA for the CDR3 is TGTGCCAGCAGCTCTCGTAACCTTTACTCAGAAAATCGGGATGGCTACACCTTC. Protein: CASSSRNLYSENRDGYTF.

Only a few counts were recorded for this clone. The rearrangement joins TRBV30 to TRBJ2-1; TRBD2 matches at 13 bases. From germline, CDR1 is GTSNPN and CDR2 SVGIG (reference sequence). CDR3 length: 16 amino acids. The ends lost 2 bases at V and 5 bases at J; junction bases unmatched: 6. CDR3 sequence: CAWSPNGLAGDNEQFF. Written as DNA, the CDR3 is TGTGCCTGGAGTCCTAACGGACTAGCGGGAGACAATGAGCAGTTCTTC.

The rearrangement links TRBV15 to TRBJ2-7; D unclear. Germline lookup yields CDR1 LNHNV and CDR2 YYDKDF (reference sequence). This CDR3 contains 14 residues. The V end was cut by 0 bases, the J end by 2 bases, with 8 bases between. CDR3 nucleotide sequence: TGTGCCACCAGCAGAGATAAAGGACCCTACGAGCAGTACTTC. Translation gives CATSRDKGPYEQYF.

The chain has TRBV29-1 and TRBJ1-2; D ambiguous. The V gene lost 3 bases and the J gene lost 3 bases, with 11 bases spanning the gap. There are 13 residues in the CDR3. Germline V lookup: CDR1 SQVTM, CDR2 ANQGSEA. For the CDR3, the DNA is TGCAGCGTTGAGGCAGCCGGGGACTATGGCTACACCTTC. Its protein is CSVEAAGDYGYTF. The full variable domain, with the rest looked up from reference TRBV29-1 and TRBJ1-2, is SAVISQKPSRDICQRGTSLTIQCQVDSQVTMMFWYRQQPGQSLTLIATANQGSEATYESGFVIDKFPISRPNLTFSTLTVSNMSPEDSSIYLCSVEAAGDYGYTFGSGTRLTVV.

This chain connects TRBV19 to TRBJ2-2, with D possibly matching TRBD2 (5 bases). The germline CDR1 and CDR2 sequences are LNHDA and SQIVND (reference sequence). Trimming removed 3 bases at V and 1 base at J, with 18 bases between. The CDR3 spans 18 residues. In DNA, the CDR3 is TGTGCCAGTAGTATGCCCGGGATGGCCAGAATGAACACCGGGGAGCTGTTTTTT. It specifies CASSMPGMARMNTGELFF.

The J gene is TRBJ2-7, the V gene TRBV5-6, with no clear D. The CDR3 extends over 12 amino acids. V lost 0 bases to trimming and J lost 13 bases, with 14 bases between them. Germline V gene sequence: CDR1 SGHDT, CDR2 YYEEEE. DNA for the CDR3: TGTGCCAGCAGCTTGGTGTTTGGACGTACCTACTTC. Its protein is CASSLVFGRTYF.

This clone appeared a single time. The rearrangement uses TRBV5-5 and TRBJ2-7, with D tentatively TRBD1 or TRBD2 (5 bases each). This CDR3 is built from 14 residues. Trimming stripped 6 bases from V and 3 bases from J, with 16 bases between. Per germline, CDR1 SGHKS and CDR2 YYEKEE (reference sequence). The CDR3 loop reads CASNMGELRYEQYF. CDR3 DNA sequence: TGTGCCAGCAACATGGGGGAACTCCGCTACGAGCAGTACTTC.

The V and J genes are TRBV9 and TRBJ2-5; possibly TRBD2 for D (5 bases). With 3 bases removed from V and 1 base from J, the gap between germline ends came to 10 bases. CDR3 length equals 14 residues. Germline values: CDR1 SGDLS, CDR2 YYNGEE. The CDR3 sequence: CASSGSGPQETQYF. As DNA, the CDR3 is TGTGCCAGCAGCGGCAGCGGACCCCAAGAGACCCAGTACTTC.

The chain is built from TRBV28 and TRBJ1-5; 8 bases fit TRBD1. The CDR3 sequence is 15 residues long. The V gene's germline CDR1 is MDHEN and CDR2 SYDVKM. Unmatched junction bases numbered 6, after V lost 6 bases and J lost 2 bases. This CDR3 reads CASSRTGLRNQPQHF. In DNA, the CDR3 is TGTGCCAGCAGCCGGACAGGGTTACGCAATCAGCCCCAGCATTTT.